The sequence of this T cell receptor beta chain was determined in a study of cytomegalovirus exposure and HLA in healthy donors. Study-level background: The approximately 110 validation repertoires used the same platform as the approximately 670 first-cohort repertoires, a later analysis reported. Broader study findings: The majority of TCR sequences were rare, yet some public TCRs appeared in many donors.

CDR1 is MDHEN, CDR2 SYDVKM, per germline. Trimming pared 4 bases from V and 4 bases from J, leaving 14 bases between. The length of the CDR3 is 14 residues. Only in-frame clones appear in the TCRdb table, and some are missing; sequencing was by immunoSEQ multiplex PCR. The sample has 150,000 to 200,000 clones, around four fifths seen once; the top ten hold 2% to 2.5%. From the approximately 120-subject validation cohort, which was separate from the roughly 610-subject first cohort, the donors were drawn. Turning to this clone: What it binds is not known.

This chain connects TRBV28 to TRBJ2-7; D perhaps matches TRBD1 (5 bases). This TCR was recovered from a man under 40 in good health and CMV-seropositive. Sample: PBMCs. Written as DNA, the CDR3 is TGTGCCAGCAGTTGGGGCTCAGGGCTATACGAGCAGTACTTC. Amino acid sequence: CASSWGSGLYEQYF.